A selection of T cell receptor beta chains follows, all from one sample in a study of Ad26.COV2.S vaccination and SARS-CoV-2 variants. Using immunoSEQ multiplex PCR, the repertoire was profiled, and TCRdb retains in-frame clones only, with some absent. The data contain fewer than 400,000 clones, 80% to 90% of them singletons. Material: peripheral blood, obtained in a trial of Ad26.COV2.S vaccine versus placebo. Every receptor here comes from a person between 18 and 65 years old who received the Ad26.COV2.S COVID-19 vaccine or a placebo. Both conserved end residues are part of each CDR3. D genes are given only for firm matches. Clone size is not always given. Where it is, it says once, few, many or a class for expanded clones.

clone_size: once
j_call: TRBJ2-7
cdr3_length: 15
v_call: TRBV21-1
d_call: -
cdr3_nt: TGTGCCAGCTCAGCACGGGACAAAAAGCGCTACGAGCAGTACTTC
cdr3_aa: CASSARDKKRYEQYF

clone_size: -
j_call: TRBJ1-5
cdr3_length: 13
v_call: TRBV5-5
d_call: TRBD1
cdr3_nt: TGTGCCAGCAGCTACGGGACAGTCCAGCCCCAGCATTTT
cdr3_aa: CASSYGTVQPQHF

clone_size: -
j_call: TRBJ1-1
cdr3_length: 16
v_call: TRBV5-1
d_call: TRBD1
cdr3_nt: TGCGCCAGCAGAAAGATTCCCGGGACAGGGAACACTGAAGCTTTCTTT
cdr3_aa: CASRKIPGTGNTEAFF

clone_size: -
j_call: TRBJ1-5
cdr3_length: 16
v_call: TRBV19
d_call: -
cdr3_nt: TGTGCCAGTAGTATTGCCGGAGGGGACTCAGATCAGCCCCAGCATTTT
cdr3_aa: CASSIAGGDSDQPQHF

clone_size: -
j_call: TRBJ2-1
cdr3_length: 16
v_call: TRBV9
d_call: -
cdr3_nt: TGTGCCAGCAGCGTAGAACTAGGTGGCTTATTCGATGAGCAGTTCTTC
cdr3_aa: CASSVELGGLFDEQFF

clone_size: few
j_call: TRBJ1-1
cdr3_length: 15
v_call: TRBV12-5
d_call: TRBD1
cdr3_nt: TGTGCTAGTGGCCAAAACAGGGGGCTGGGCACTGAAGCTTTCTTT
cdr3_aa: CASGQNRGLGTEAFF

clone_size: -
j_call: TRBJ2-1
cdr3_length: 15
v_call: TRBV3-1/TRBV3-2
d_call: TRBD1
cdr3_nt: TGTGCCAGCAGCCAAGCTTGGGACAGATACAATGAGCAGTTCTTC
cdr3_aa: CASSQAWDRYNEQFF

clone_size: -
j_call: TRBJ1-6
cdr3_length: 15
v_call: TRBV10-3
d_call: -
cdr3_nt: TGTGCCATCAGTGAGTTGGGGGGCGAAGCATCACCCCTCCACTTT
cdr3_aa: CAISELGGEASPLHF

clone_size: -
j_call: TRBJ1-2
cdr3_length: 13
v_call: TRBV6-5
d_call: TRBD1
cdr3_nt: TGTGCCAGCGACAGGGGGCTGACTTATGGCTACACCTTC
cdr3_aa: CASDRGLTYGYTF

clone_size: -
j_call: TRBJ2-2
cdr3_length: 12
v_call: TRBV11-2
d_call: -
cdr3_nt: TGTGCCAGCAGCTTTGTCACCGGGGAGCTGTTTTTT
cdr3_aa: CASSFVTGELFF

clone_size: -
j_call: TRBJ1-4
cdr3_length: 15
v_call: TRBV9
d_call: TRBD1
cdr3_nt: TGTGCCAGCAGCTCCTTAGGGGGCGGTGGTGAAAAACTGTTTTTT
cdr3_aa: CASSSLGGGGEKLFF

clone_size: -
j_call: TRBJ1-1
cdr3_length: 13
v_call: TRBV5-5
d_call: -
cdr3_nt: TGTGCCAGCAGCTACTGGGGGAACACTGAAGCTTTCTTT
cdr3_aa: CASSYWGNTEAFF

clone_size: -
j_call: TRBJ1-2
cdr3_length: 14
v_call: TRBV5-1
d_call: -
cdr3_nt: TGCGCCAGCAGTCTCCGGGCACCTCGGGATGGCTACACCTTC
cdr3_aa: CASSLRAPRDGYTF

clone_size: -
j_call: TRBJ1-1
cdr3_length: 14
v_call: TRBV3-1/TRBV3-2
d_call: TRBD1
cdr3_nt: TGTGCCAGCAGCCCCACAGGGGGAGACACTGAAGCTTTCTTT
cdr3_aa: CASSPTGGDTEAFF

clone_size: -
j_call: TRBJ1-1
cdr3_length: 14
v_call: TRBV7-9
d_call: -
cdr3_nt: TGTGCCAGCAGCTTAGGGTTCATGAACACTGAAGCTTTCTTT
cdr3_aa: CASSLGFMNTEAFF

clone_size: -
j_call: TRBJ1-1
cdr3_length: 14
v_call: TRBV6-5
d_call: -
cdr3_nt: TGTGCCAGCAGTTACAGGGTTCCAGACACTGAAGCTTTCTTT
cdr3_aa: CASSYRVPDTEAFF

clone_size: -
j_call: TRBJ1-1
cdr3_length: 14
v_call: TRBV11-2
d_call: -
cdr3_nt: TGTGCCAGCAGCTTGTACAGCCTGAACACTGAAGCTTTCTTT
cdr3_aa: CASSLYSLNTEAFF

clone_size: -
j_call: TRBJ2-4
cdr3_length: 15
v_call: TRBV6-4
d_call: TRBD1
cdr3_nt: TGTGCCAGCAAAACAGGGGGCGCGGAAAAAAACATTCAGTACTTC
cdr3_aa: CASKTGGAEKNIQYF

clone_size: -
j_call: TRBJ1-1
cdr3_length: 18
v_call: TRBV6-1
d_call: -
cdr3_nt: TGTGCCAGCAGTGAAGTGGGTCTTGAGACAGGAGAAAACACTGAAGCTTTCTTT
cdr3_aa: CASSEVGLETGENTEAFF

clone_size: -
j_call: TRBJ2-7
cdr3_length: 14
v_call: TRBV5-4
d_call: -
cdr3_nt: TGTGCCAGCAGCAAAAAGGGCGGGAACTACGAGCAGTACTTC
cdr3_aa: CASSKKGGNYEQYF

clone_size: -
j_call: TRBJ1-1
cdr3_length: 17
v_call: TRBV19
d_call: -
cdr3_nt: TGTGCCAGTAGTATGTCGGCAGGGGTGCTTGAGGACACTGAAGCTTTCTTT
cdr3_aa: CASSMSAGVLEDTEAFF

clone_size: -
j_call: TRBJ1-1
cdr3_length: 13
v_call: TRBV5-6
d_call: -
cdr3_nt: TGTGCCAGCAGCTATACAGGGTCCACTGAAGCTTTCTTT
cdr3_aa: CASSYTGSTEAFF

clone_size: -
j_call: TRBJ2-1
cdr3_length: 15
v_call: TRBV6-5
d_call: -
cdr3_nt: TGTGCCACAGACAGGTATTCGAGTTTTAGGAATGAGCAGTTCTTC
cdr3_aa: CATDRYSSFRNEQFF

clone_size: once
j_call: TRBJ2-1
cdr3_length: 16
v_call: TRBV11-3
d_call: TRBD1
cdr3_nt: TGTGCCAGCAGCCGATCCACAGGGGGGTTGTACAATGAGCAGTTCTTC
cdr3_aa: CASSRSTGGLYNEQFF

clone_size: -
j_call: TRBJ2-7
cdr3_length: 16
v_call: TRBV6-1
d_call: -
cdr3_nt: TGTGCCAGCAGTGAAGGGGGGCAGGGACAAGGCTACGAGCAGTACTTC
cdr3_aa: CASSEGGQGQGYEQYF

clone_size: -
j_call: TRBJ2-1
cdr3_length: 15
v_call: TRBV7-7
d_call: TRBD2
cdr3_nt: TGTGCCAGCAGCTTAGGGCGGGGGGGCTACAATGAGCAGTTCTTC
cdr3_aa: CASSLGRGGYNEQFF

clone_size: -
j_call: TRBJ1-1
cdr3_length: 13
v_call: TRBV12-5
d_call: -
cdr3_nt: TGTGCTAGTGGCATGGACCCGGGCACTGAAGCTTTCTTT
cdr3_aa: CASGMDPGTEAFF

clone_size: -
j_call: TRBJ1-1
cdr3_length: 14
v_call: TRBV6-5
d_call: -
cdr3_nt: TGTGCCAGCAGCTCCTATGGAAGGGGGACTGAAGCTTTCTTT
cdr3_aa: CASSSYGRGTEAFF

clone_size: -
j_call: TRBJ2-2
cdr3_length: 15
v_call: TRBV6-5
d_call: -
cdr3_nt: TGTGCCAGCAGTCCGGGGGGCACGAACACCGGGGAGCTGTTTTTT
cdr3_aa: CASSPGGTNTGELFF

clone_size: -
j_call: TRBJ2-2
cdr3_length: 13
v_call: TRBV10-2
d_call: TRBD1
cdr3_nt: TGCGCCAGCGGACAGGTTAACACCGGGGAGCTGTTTTTT
cdr3_aa: CASGQVNTGELFF

clone_size: -
j_call: TRBJ2-1
cdr3_length: 14
v_call: TRBV5-4
d_call: -
cdr3_nt: TGTGCCAGCAGCTTGGAATTAGAGGGGTCATATCAGTTCTTC
cdr3_aa: CASSLELEGSYQFF

clone_size: -
j_call: TRBJ2-3
cdr3_length: 16
v_call: TRBV5-4
d_call: TRBD2
cdr3_nt: TGTGCCAGCAGGCGGGGGGGTTCCACTAGCACAGATACGCAGTATTTT
cdr3_aa: CASRRGGSTSTDTQYF

clone_size: -
j_call: TRBJ2-1
cdr3_length: 13
v_call: TRBV10-1
d_call: -
cdr3_nt: TGCGCCAGCAGTGAGTCAGGATACAATGAGCAGTTCTTC
cdr3_aa: CASSESGYNEQFF

clone_size: -
j_call: TRBJ2-3
cdr3_length: 18
v_call: TRBV3-1/TRBV3-2
d_call: -
cdr3_nt: TGTGCCAGCAGCCAAGATCCCGGGAGCTCTTCTAGCACAGATACGCAGTATTTT
cdr3_aa: CASSQDPGSSSSTDTQYF

clone_size: -
j_call: TRBJ2-7
cdr3_length: 13
v_call: TRBV24-1
d_call: -
cdr3_nt: TGTGCCACCAGTGGGACGACAGGTCACGAGCAGTACTTC
cdr3_aa: CATSGTTGHEQYF